This T cell receptor (beta chain) was captured in a study of blood T cell repertoires in COVID-19. The method was immunoSEQ multiplex PCR; TCRdb's version includes in-frame clones alone and lacks a portion of them. The sample carries about 340,000 clones, about 86% recorded once. The sequenced sample was peripheral blood. The source is a woman aged 60 to 75 with COVID-19, enrolled during active disease.

CDR3 in DNA: TGTGCCATCAGCGACCCCTGGGGGGCTGAAGCTTTCTTT. Translation: CAISDPWGAEAFF. This chain connects TRBV10-3 to TRBJ1-1, with D possibly matching TRBD1 (5 bases). Germline CDR1 and CDR2: ENHRY and SYGVKD. The CDR3 runs 13 residues. Trimming pared 6 bases from V and 6 bases from J, leaving 14 bases between.